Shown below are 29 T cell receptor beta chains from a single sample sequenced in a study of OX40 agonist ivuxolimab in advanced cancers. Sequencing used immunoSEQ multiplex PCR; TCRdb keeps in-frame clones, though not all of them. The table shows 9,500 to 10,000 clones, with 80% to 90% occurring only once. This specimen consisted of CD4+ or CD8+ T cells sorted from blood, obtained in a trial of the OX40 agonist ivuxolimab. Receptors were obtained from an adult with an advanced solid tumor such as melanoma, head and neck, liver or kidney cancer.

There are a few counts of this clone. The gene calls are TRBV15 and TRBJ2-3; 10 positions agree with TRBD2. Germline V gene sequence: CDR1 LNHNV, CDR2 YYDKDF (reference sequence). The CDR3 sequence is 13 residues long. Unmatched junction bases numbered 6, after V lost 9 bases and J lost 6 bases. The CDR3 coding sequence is TGTGCCACTAACCCGGGACTAGCGGATACGCAGTATTTT. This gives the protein CATNPGLADTQYF.

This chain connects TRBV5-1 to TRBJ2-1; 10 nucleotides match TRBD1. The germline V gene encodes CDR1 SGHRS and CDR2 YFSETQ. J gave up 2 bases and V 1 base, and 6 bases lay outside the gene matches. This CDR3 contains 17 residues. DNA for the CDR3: TGCGCCAGCAGCTTGAAATTGGGGACAGGGGCCTACAATGAGCAGTTCTTC. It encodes CASSLKLGTGAYNEQFF.

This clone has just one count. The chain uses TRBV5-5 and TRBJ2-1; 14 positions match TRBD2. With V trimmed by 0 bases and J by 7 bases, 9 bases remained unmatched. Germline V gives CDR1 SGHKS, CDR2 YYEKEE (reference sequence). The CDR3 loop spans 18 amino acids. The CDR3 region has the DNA TGTGCCAGCAGCTTGGGGGAACCCGGGACTAGCGGGAGAAATGAGCAGTTCTTC. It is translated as CASSLGEPGTSGRNEQFF.

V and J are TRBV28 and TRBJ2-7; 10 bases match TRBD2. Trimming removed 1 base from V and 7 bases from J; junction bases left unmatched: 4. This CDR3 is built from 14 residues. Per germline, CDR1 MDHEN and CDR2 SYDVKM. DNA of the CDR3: TGTGCCAGCAGTTTATCACTAGCGGGAAGGGAGCAGTACTTC. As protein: CASSLSLAGREQYF.

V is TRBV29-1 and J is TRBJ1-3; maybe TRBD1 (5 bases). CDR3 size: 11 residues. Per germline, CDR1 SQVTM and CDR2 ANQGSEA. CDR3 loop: CGGTVFDTIYF. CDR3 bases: TGCGGCGGGACCGTTTTTGACACCATATATTTT.

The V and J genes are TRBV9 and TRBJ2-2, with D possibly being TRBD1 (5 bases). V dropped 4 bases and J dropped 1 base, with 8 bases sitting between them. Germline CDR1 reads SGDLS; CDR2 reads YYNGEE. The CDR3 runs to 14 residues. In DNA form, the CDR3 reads TGTGCCAGCAGCTTGCAGGGGAACACCGGGGAGCTGTTTTTT. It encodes CASSLQGNTGELFF. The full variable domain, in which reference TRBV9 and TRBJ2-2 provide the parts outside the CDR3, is DSGVTQTPKHLITATGQRVTLRCSPRSGDLSVYWYQQSLDQGLQFLIQYYNGEERAKGNILERFSAQQFPDLHSELNLSSLELGDSALYFCASSLQGNTGELFFGEGSRLTVL.

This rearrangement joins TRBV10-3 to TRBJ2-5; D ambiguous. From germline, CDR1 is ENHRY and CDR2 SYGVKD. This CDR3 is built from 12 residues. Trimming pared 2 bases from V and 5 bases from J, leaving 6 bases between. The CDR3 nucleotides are TGTGCCATCAGTGAGGCGGTTGAGACCCAGTACTTC. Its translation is CAISEAVETQYF.

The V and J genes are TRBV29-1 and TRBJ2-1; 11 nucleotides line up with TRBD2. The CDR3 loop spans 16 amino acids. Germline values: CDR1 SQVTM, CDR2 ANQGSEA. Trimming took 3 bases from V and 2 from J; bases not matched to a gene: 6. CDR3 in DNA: TGCAGCGTTGAGGTGGGGACTAGCGGAGCCTACAATGAGCAGTTCTTC. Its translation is CSVEVGTSGAYNEQFF.

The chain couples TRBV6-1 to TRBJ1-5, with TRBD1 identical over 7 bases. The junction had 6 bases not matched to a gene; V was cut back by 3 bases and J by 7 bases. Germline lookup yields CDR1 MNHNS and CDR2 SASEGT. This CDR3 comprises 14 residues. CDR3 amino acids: CASSDRGSAQPQHF. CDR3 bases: TGTGCCAGCAGTGACAGGGGGAGTGCCCAGCCCCAGCATTTT.

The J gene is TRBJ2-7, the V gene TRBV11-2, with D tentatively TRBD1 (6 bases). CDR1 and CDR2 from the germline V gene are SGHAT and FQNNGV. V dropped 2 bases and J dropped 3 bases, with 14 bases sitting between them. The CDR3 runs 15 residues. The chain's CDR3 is CASSLQDSPGYEQYF. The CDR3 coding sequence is TGTGCCAGCAGCTTACAGGACAGCCCTGGCTACGAGCAGTACTTC.

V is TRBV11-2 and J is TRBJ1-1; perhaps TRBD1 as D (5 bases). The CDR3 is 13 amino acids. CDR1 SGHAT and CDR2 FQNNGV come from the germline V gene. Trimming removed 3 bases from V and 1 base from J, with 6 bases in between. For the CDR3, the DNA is TGTGCCAGCAGCTTTGGGGGGAACACTGAAGCTTTCTTT. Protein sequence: CASSFGGNTEAFF.

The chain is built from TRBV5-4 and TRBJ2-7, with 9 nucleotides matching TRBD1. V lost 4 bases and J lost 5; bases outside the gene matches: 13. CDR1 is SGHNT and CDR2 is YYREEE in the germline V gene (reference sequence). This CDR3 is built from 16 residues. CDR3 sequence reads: CASSLEGGGQGHEQYF. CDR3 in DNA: TGTGCCAGCAGCCTGGAAGGAGGGGGACAGGGCCACGAGCAGTACTTC.

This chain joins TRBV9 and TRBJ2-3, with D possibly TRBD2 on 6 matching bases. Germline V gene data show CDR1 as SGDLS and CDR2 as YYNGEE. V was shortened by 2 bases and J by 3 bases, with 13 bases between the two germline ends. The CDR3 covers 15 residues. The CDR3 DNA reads TGTGCCAGCAGCGTTAATACGGGAGCGACAGATACGCAGTATTTT. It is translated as CASSVNTGATDTQYF.

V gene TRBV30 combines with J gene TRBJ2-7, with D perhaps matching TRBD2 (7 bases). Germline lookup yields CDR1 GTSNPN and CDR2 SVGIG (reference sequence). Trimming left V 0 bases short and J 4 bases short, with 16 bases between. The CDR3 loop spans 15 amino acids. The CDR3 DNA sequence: TGTGCCTGGAGTGTACGAGGGGGAGGGCCTTACGAGCAGTACTTC. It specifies CAWSVRGGGPYEQYF.

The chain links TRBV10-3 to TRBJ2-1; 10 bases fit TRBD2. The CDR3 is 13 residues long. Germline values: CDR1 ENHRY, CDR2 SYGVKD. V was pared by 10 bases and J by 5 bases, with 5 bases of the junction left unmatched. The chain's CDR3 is CATGTSENNEQFF. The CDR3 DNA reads TGTGCCACCGGGACTAGCGAGAACAATGAGCAGTTCTTC.

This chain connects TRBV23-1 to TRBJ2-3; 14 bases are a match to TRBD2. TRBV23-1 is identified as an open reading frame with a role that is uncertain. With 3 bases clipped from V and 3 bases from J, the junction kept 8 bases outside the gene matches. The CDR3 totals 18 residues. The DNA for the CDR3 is TGCGCCAGCAGTCACCGCGGACTAGCGGGAGGTGTAACAGATACGCAGTATTTT. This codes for CASSHRGLAGGVTDTQYF.

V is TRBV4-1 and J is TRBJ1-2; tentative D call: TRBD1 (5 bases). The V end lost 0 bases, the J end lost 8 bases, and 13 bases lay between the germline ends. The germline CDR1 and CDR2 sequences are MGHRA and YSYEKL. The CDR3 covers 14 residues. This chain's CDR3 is CASSQDQGSFGYTF. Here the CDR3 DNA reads TGCGCCAGCAGCCAAGATCAGGGATCCTTCGGCTACACCTTC.

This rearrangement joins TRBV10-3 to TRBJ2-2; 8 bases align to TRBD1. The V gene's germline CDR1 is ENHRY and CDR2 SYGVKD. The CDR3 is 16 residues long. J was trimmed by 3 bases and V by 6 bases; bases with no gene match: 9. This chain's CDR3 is CAISIRTGRDTGELFF. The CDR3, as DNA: TGTGCCATCAGCATACGGACAGGGCGGGACACCGGGGAGCTGTTTTTT.

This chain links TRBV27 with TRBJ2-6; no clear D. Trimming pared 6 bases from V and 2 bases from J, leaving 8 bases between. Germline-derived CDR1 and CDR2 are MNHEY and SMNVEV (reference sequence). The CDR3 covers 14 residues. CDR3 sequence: CASSTWTGANVLTF. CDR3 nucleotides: TGTGCCAGCAGCACCTGGACTGGGGCCAACGTCCTGACTTTC.

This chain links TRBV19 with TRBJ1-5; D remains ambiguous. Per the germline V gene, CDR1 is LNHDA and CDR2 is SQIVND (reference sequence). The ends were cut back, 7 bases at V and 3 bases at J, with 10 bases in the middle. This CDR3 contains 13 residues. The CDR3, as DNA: TGTGCCAGTATACCGGGGTTCAATCAGCCCCAGCATTTT. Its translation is CASIPGFNQPQHF.

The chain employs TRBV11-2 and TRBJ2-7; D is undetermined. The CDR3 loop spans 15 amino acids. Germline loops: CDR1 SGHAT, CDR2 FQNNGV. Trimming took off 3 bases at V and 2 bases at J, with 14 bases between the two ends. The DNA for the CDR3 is TGTGCCAGCAGCTTCTCCCGAGTGGGTACCTACGAGCAGTACTTC. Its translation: CASSFSRVGTYEQYF. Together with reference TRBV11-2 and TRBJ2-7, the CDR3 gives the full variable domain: EAGVAQSPRYKIIEKRQSVAFWCNPISGHATLYWYQQILGQGPKLLIQFQNNGVVDDSQLPKDRFSAERLKGVDSTLKIQPAKLEDSAVYLCASSFSRVGTYEQYFGPGTRLTVT.

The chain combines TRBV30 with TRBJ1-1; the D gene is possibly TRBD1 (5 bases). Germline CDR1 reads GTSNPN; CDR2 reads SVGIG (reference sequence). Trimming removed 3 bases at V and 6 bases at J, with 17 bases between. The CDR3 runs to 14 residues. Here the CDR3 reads CAWSRGLGVAEAFF. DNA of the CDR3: TGTGCCTGGAGCCGCGGCTTGGGGGTTGCTGAAGCTTTCTTT.

For the CDR3, the DNA is TGTGCCAGCAGCTTTGGACAGGGAGGCGAGACCCAGTACTTC. It is translated as CASSFGQGGETQYF. This sequence joins TRBV5-8 and TRBJ2-5; 8 bases align to TRBD1. CDR3 length: 14 amino acids. J lost 5 bases, V lost 2 bases, and 5 bases had no gene match. In germline, CDR1 is SGHTS, CDR2 YDEGEE.

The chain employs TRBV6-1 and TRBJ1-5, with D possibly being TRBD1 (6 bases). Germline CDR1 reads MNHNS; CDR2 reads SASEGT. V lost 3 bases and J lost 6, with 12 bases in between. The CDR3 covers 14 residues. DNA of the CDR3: TGTGCCAGCAGTGAGACGGGGGGCGGTCAGCCCCAGCATTTT. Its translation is CASSETGGGQPQHF.

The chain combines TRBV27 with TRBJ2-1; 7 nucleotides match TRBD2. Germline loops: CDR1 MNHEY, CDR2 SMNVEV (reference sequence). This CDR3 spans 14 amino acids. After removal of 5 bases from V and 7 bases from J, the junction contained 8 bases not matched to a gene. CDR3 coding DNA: TGTGCCAGCAGTCTTGGACTAGGTGGGAATGAGCAGTTCTTC. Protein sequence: CASSLGLGGNEQFF.

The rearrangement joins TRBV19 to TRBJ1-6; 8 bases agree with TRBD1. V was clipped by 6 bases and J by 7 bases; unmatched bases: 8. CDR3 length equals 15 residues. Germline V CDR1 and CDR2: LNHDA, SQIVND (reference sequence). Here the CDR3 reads CASRARGRGNSPLHF. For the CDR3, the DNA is TGTGCCAGTAGGGCCAGGGGGCGTGGGAATTCACCCCTCCACTTT.

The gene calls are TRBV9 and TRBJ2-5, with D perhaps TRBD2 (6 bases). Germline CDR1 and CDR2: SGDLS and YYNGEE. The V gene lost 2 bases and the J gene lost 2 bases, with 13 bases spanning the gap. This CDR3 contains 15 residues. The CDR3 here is CASSVGVGGQETQYF. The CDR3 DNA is TGTGCCAGCAGCGTGGGCGTTGGAGGGCAAGAGACCCAGTACTTC.

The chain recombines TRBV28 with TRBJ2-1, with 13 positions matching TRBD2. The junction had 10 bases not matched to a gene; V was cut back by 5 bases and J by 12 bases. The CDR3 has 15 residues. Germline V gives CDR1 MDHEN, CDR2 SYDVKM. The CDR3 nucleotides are TGTGCCAGCAGTCAAACTAGCGGGAGGGCCACACGGCAGTTCTTC. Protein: CASSQTSGRATRQFF.

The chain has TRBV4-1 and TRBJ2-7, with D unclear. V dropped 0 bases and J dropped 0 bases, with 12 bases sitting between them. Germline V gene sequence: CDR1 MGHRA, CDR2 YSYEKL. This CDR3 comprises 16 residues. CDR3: CASSQDEALRSYEQYF. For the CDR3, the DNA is TGCGCCAGCAGCCAAGATGAAGCACTCCGCTCCTACGAGCAGTACTTC.